This TCR beta chain was identified in a study of blood T cell repertoires in COVID-19. The wider study: Specimens from acute and convalescent COVID-19 originated in the United States, Italy and Spain. Sources were T cells, B-cell-depleted T cells, or PBMCs; the material itself was cDNA or gDNA.

Under the authors' procedure: Counts of nucleated cells, estimated from reference gene primer amplification, were obtained. Profiled with immunoSEQ multiplex PCR; TCRdb holds only in-frame clones, not every one. V and J calls and clone size are copied from that table; D and trimming were computed from the DNA. The repertoire holds tens of thousands of clones, 70% to 80% seen once, with approximately 25% in the top ten. With V trimmed by 6 bases and J by 0 bases, 7 bases remained unmatched. Germline V gene lookup returns CDR1 SQVTM and CDR2 ANQGSEA. The CDR3 contains 15 residues. V usage is TRBV29-1 and J usage is TRBJ1-1; 10 bases fit TRBD1. This clonotype was obtained from a human donor in a cohort sampled during active COVID-19. The sequencing input was peripheral blood. CDR3: CSVTGTGALNTEAFF. The CDR3 DNA is TGCAGCGTAACCGGGACAGGGGCCCTGAACACTGAAGCTTTCTTT.